The clone carrying this T cell receptor beta chain was observed a few times. Healthy donors of bone marrow made up the group. The study ran its PCR with 60 Vbeta and 13 Jbeta primers. The assay was immunoSEQ multiplex PCR, and TCRdb's table has in-frame clones only and misses some. The repertoire includes about 150,000 clones, 63% of them detected once, and under 7.5% sits in the top ten. The data were taken from a study of cytomegalovirus exposure and HLA in healthy donors. Sequenced: PBMCs. The sequence was obtained from a woman in her sixties or seventies in good health and CMV-seropositive.

CDR3 protein: CASSENDRVDGNTIYF. CDR3 nucleotides: TGCGCCAGCAGTGAAAACGACAGGGTGGACGGAAACACCATATATTTT. The V gene is TRBV10-2, the J gene TRBJ1-3; 7 bases are shared with TRBD1. The CDR3 length is 16 residues. The V gene end was trimmed by 3 bases and the J gene end by 4 bases; junction bases not matched to a gene: 9. Germline V gene sequence: CDR1 WSHSY, CDR2 SAAADI.